Below, 14 T cell receptor beta chains from the same sample are listed, as sequenced in a study of human T cells and chemical hapten exposure. Described time point: patch test 2, 6 weeks after DPC sensitization. Regarding treatment: therapeutic diphenylcyclopropenone sensitization with weekly scalp DPC. Via MiXCR, TCRdb re-called the RACE reads, giving one row per CDR3 protein. The profile shows some 42,000 distinct CDR3 sequences, 8.5% to 10% of them singletons. Here the sequenced sample was whole blood, taken in connection with sensitization to the hapten diphenylcyclopropenone (DPC). The origin of the receptors is a woman aged 40-49 years with alopecia areata. Some clones in this sample may be carry-over from other donors' samples.

This clonotype was seen many times. The V and J genes are TRBV7-6 and TRBJ2-7; the D gene could be TRBD1 or TRBD2 (5 bases each). Per germline, CDR1 SGHVS and CDR2 FNYEAQ. CDR3 size: 14 residues. Trimming pared 4 bases from V and 4 bases from J, leaving 14 bases between. The CDR3 protein is CASSSRDLGYEQYF. The DNA of the CDR3 is TGTGCCAGCAGCTCCCGGGACCTCGGGTACGAGCAGTACTTC.

This clonotype has at least ten counts. V is TRBV18 and J is TRBJ2-7; D unresolved. Germline V gives CDR1 KGHSH, CDR2 LQKENI. The CDR3 consists of 12 residues. The V end lost 3 bases, the J end lost 2 bases, and 5 bases lay between the germline ends. This chain's CDR3 is CASSPNTYEQYF. In nucleotides, the CDR3 is TGTGCCAGCTCACCCAACACCTACGAGCAGTACTTC.

Ten or more counts support this clonotype. CDR3 DNA: TGTGCCAGCAGCGAATTTGAAACGGAAGCTTTCTTT. This sequence encodes CASSEFETEAFF. This chain joins TRBV9 and TRBJ1-1; D is ambiguous. The CDR3 is made up of 12 amino acids. CDR1 and CDR2 from the germline V gene are SGDLS and YYNGEE. The V gene lost 3 bases and the J gene lost 8 bases, with 11 bases spanning the gap.

Ten or more counts support this clonotype. The rearrangement links TRBV9 to TRBJ1-2; a possible D gene is TRBD1 (5 bases). The V end was cut by 3 bases, the J end by 7 bases, with 10 bases between. This CDR3 is built from 12 residues. CDR1 and CDR2 from the germline V gene are SGDLS and YYNGEE. CDR3 sequence: CASSGETAGYTF. In DNA form, the CDR3 reads TGTGCCAGCAGCGGGGAGACAGCTGGCTACACCTTC.

This clonotype was detected ten times or more. The rearrangement uses TRBV7-8 and TRBJ1-1; D gene uncertain. V was trimmed by 6 bases and J by 9 bases, leaving 20 bases between them. Germline assignment: CDR1 SGHVS and CDR2 FQNEAQ. The CDR3 extends over 14 amino acids. This chain's CDR3 is CASRPNSDTLKAFF. Written as DNA, the CDR3 is TGTGCCAGCAGACCGAATTCAGATACACTGAAAGCTTTCTTT.

This clonotype was counted many times. The CDR3 DNA reads as TGTGCCAGCAAAGACCCCAAAGCTTTCTTT. Encoded protein: CASKDPKAFF. The chain has TRBV6-1 and TRBJ1-1; D is uncertain. The germline gives CDR1 MNHNS, CDR2 SASEGT. The CDR3 sequence is 10 residues long. V lost 7 bases and J lost 9, with 9 bases in between.

This clonotype was seen many times. The chain has TRBV28 and TRBJ2-7; the match to TRBD1 covers 7 bases. The trim removed 4 bases at V and 2 bases at J, leaving 14 bases unmatched. The CDR3 contains 17 residues. The V gene's germline CDR1 is MDHEN and CDR2 SYDVKM. The CDR3 nucleotides read TGTGCCAGCAGTTACCCCAAACGACAGGGTGGGACCTACGAGCAGTACTTC. This codes for CASSYPKRQGGTYEQYF.

This clonotype came up many times. The CDR3 DNA sequence: TGCAGTGCCCTCAGTGTTTCTGAAGCTTTCTTT. Its protein product is CSALSVSEAFF. The rearrangement joins TRBV20-1 to TRBJ1-1; D remains unclear. V was clipped by 6 bases and J by 6 bases, with 11 bases between them. The CDR3 length is 11 residues. The germline CDR1 and CDR2 sequences are DFQATT and SNEGSKA (reference sequence).

Ten or more counts support this clonotype. The chain has TRBV3-1 and TRBJ2-2; weak D call: TRBD1 (6 bases). Trimming cost V 8 bases and J 6 bases, with 19 bases left between them. There are 15 residues in the CDR3. In germline, CDR1 is LGHDT, CDR2 YNNKEL (reference sequence). The CDR3 DNA reads TGTGCCAGCCGGGCCAGGGGTCGACCGGCCGGGGAGCTGTTTTTT. Residues: CASRARGRPAGELFF.

This clonotype appeared many times. The J gene is TRBJ2-5, the V gene TRBV9, with 9 positions matching TRBD1. This CDR3 has 16 amino acids. V was clipped by 3 bases and J by 4 bases; unmatched bases: 10. CDR1 and CDR2 from the germline V gene are SGDLS and YYNGEE. CDR3 protein: CASSESTGGEGETQYF. The CDR3 region has the DNA TGTGCCAGCAGCGAAAGTACAGGGGGCGAAGGAGAGACCCAGTACTTC.

In its sample, this clonotype was seen many times. The chain is built from TRBV24-1 and TRBJ1-1; D remains ambiguous. The CDR3 is 12 amino acids. Trimming stripped 9 bases from V and 5 bases from J, with 12 bases between. Germline V gives CDR1 KGHDR, CDR2 SFDVKD. The CDR3 sequence: CATPRLVTEAFF. CDR3 DNA: TGTGCCACCCCCAGGTTGGTGACTGAAGCTTTCTTT.

Ten or more counts support this clonotype. The genes are TRBV7-9 and TRBJ2-2; unclear D gene. Germline V gene lookup returns CDR1 SEHNR and CDR2 FQNEAQ (reference sequence). The CDR3 totals 13 residues. V lost 5 bases to trimming and J lost 4 bases, with 8 bases between them. DNA of the CDR3: TGTGCCAGCAGCCTAACGGGCACCGGGGAGCTGTTTTTT. Translating gives CASSLTGTGELFF.

This clonotype was picked up a small number of times. V usage is TRBV29-1 and J usage is TRBJ1-1; TRBD1 might be the D (6 bases). Trimming took off 4 bases at V and 0 bases at J, with 9 bases between the two ends. The CDR3 sequence is 13 residues long. Germline loops: CDR1 SQVTM, CDR2 ANQGSEA. The CDR3 sequence: CSVAGTLNTEAFF. CDR3 sequence (DNA): TGCAGCGTTGCGGGGACATTGAACACTGAAGCTTTCTTT.

This clonotype was counted ten times or more. The V call is TRBV4-2, the J call TRBJ2-2; either TRBD1 or TRBD2 may fit D (6 bases each). V lost 3 bases and J lost 1, with 9 bases in between. Germline-derived CDR1 and CDR2 are LGHNA and YNFKEQ. The CDR3 extends over 15 amino acids. CDR3 region: CASSQGGQNTGELFF. CDR3 DNA sequence: TGTGCCAGCAGCCAGGGGGGACAGAACACCGGGGAGCTGTTTTTT.